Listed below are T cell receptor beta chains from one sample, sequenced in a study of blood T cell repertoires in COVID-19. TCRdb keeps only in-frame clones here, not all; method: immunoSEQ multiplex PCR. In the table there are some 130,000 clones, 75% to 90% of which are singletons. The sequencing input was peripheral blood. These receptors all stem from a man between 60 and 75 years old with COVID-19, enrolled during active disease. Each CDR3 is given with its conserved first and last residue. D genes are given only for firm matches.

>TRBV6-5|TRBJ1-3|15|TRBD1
CASIPDRVPGNTIYF
TGTGCCAGCATTCCCGACAGGGTCCCTGGAAACACCATATATTTT
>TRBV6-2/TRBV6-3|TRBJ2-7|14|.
CASSYSWGVYEQYF
TGTGCCAGCAGTTACTCGTGGGGGGTATACGAGCAGTACTTC
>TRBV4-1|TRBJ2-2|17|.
CASSQEAPFANTGELFF
TGCGCCAGCAGCCAAGAAGCGCCGTTCGCGAACACCGGGGAGCTGTTTTTT
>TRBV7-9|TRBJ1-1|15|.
CASSLGPGANTEAFF
TGTGCCAGCAGCTTAGGTCCAGGGGCGAACACTGAAGCTTTCTTT
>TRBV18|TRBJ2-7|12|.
CASSPQRDEQYF
TGTGCCAGCTCACCACAACGGGATGAGCAGTACTTC
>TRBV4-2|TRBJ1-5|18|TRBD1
CASSQAMDRDFLNQPQHF
TGTGCCAGCAGCCAAGCCATGGACAGGGACTTTCTGAATCAGCCCCAGCATTTT
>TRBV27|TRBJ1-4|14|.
CASRPPGQAPKLFF
TGTGCCAGCAGGCCACCAGGGCAGGCCCCAAAACTGTTTTTT
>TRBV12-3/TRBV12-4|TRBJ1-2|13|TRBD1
CASIQGAGNGYTF
TGTGCCAGTATACAGGGGGCGGGAAATGGCTACACCTTC
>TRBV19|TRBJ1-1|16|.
CASSSGPYRANTEAFF
TGTGCCAGTAGTAGCGGCCCGTACAGGGCGAACACTGAAGCTTTCTTT
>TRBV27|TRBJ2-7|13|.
CASGDREVYEQYF
TGTGCCAGCGGAGACAGGGAGGTCTACGAGCAGTACTTC
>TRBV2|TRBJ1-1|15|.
CASRTNRVSGTEAFF
TGTGCCAGCAGGACAAACAGGGTTAGTGGCACTGAAGCTTTCTTT
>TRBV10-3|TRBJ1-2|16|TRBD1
CAISDYTDRGHYGYTF
TGTGCCATCAGTGACTATACGGACAGGGGGCACTATGGCTACACCTTC
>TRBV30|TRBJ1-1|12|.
CAWSVVAGEAFF
TGTGCCTGGAGTGTAGTTGCGGGAGAAGCTTTCTTT
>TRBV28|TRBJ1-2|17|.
CASSFGGERGLAYGYTF
TGTGCCAGCAGTTTTGGTGGCGAGCGGGGGCTTGCCTATGGCTACACCTTC
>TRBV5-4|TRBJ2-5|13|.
CASSLGSQETQYF
TGTGCCAGCAGCTTGGGCAGCCAAGAGACCCAGTACTTC
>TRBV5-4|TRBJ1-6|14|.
CASSLGQGNSPLHF
TGTGCCAGCAGCTTGGGCCAGGGGAATTCACCCCTCCACTTT
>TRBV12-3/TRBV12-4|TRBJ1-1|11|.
CASSLGQRAFF
TGTGCCAGCAGTTTAGGACAGCGAGCTTTCTTT
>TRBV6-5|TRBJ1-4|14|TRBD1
CASSRDSRDEKLFF
TGTGCCAGCAGTAGGGACAGCCGAGATGAAAAACTGTTTTTT
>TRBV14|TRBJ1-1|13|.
CASSHLQNTEAFF
TGTGCCAGCAGCCATTTACAGAACACTGAAGCTTTCTTT
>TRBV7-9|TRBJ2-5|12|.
CASSQTGETQYF
TGTGCCAGCAGCCAGACGGGAGAGACCCAGTACTTC
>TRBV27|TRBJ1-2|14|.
CASSSRKGLYGYTF
TGTGCCAGCAGTTCCCGGAAGGGACTTTATGGCTACACCTTC
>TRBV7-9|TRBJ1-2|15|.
CASSPAGPTTNGYTF
TGTGCCAGCAGCCCGGCGGGGCCGACCACTAATGGCTACACCTTC
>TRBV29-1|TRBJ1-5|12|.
CSVGGVNQPQHF
TGCAGCGTTGGGGGGGTTAATCAGCCCCAGCATTTT
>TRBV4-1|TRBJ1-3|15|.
CASSQQWRQRNTIYF
TGCGCCAGCAGCCAACAGTGGCGACAGAGAAACACCATATATTTT
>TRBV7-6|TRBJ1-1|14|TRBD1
CASSSGQGSTEAFF
TGTGCCAGCAGCTCGGGACAGGGATCCACTGAAGCTTTCTTT
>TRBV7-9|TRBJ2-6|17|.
CASSLVIQISGANVLTF
TGTGCCAGCAGCTTAGTAATTCAGATCTCTGGGGCCAACGTCCTGACTTTC
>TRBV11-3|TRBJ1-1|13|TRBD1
CASSLNGQGEAFF
TGTGCCAGCAGCTTGAATGGACAGGGAGAAGCTTTCTTT
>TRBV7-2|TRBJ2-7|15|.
CASSLAGGPRYEQYF
TGTGCCAGCAGCTTAGCGGGGGGGCCTCGCTACGAGCAGTACTTC
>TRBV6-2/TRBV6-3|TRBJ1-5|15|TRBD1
CASSNTGVGNQPQHF
TGTGCCAGCAGCAACACAGGGGTAGGAAATCAGCCCCAGCATTTT